The sequence of this T cell receptor beta chain was determined in a study of cytomegalovirus exposure and HLA in healthy donors (dated by TCRdb to about 2017). As for the study more broadly: An earlier analysis of 587 of the donors reported roughly 300 Gb of sequence data and some 110 million unique TCR beta sequences obtained from 180 million or so T cells. About 320 gigabases of sequencing data and approximately 85 million unique TCR sequences were included in an early release covering roughly 700 HLA-typed donors. Among the roughly 400 genotyped donors, around 79% belonged to the genetic ancestry cluster associated with self-reported Caucasian donors. The study aimed to test whether cataloging public T cell receptors could reveal signatures of past pathogen exposure. The study used immunosequencing to profile the T cell repertoires of approximately 640 subjects and linked those repertoires to cytomegalovirus serostatus. Along with the approximately 700-subject first cohort, a separate validation cohort of over a hundred different subjects was used. To predict cytomegalovirus infection status, the study combined high-throughput TCR immunosequencing, statistical association of individual TCRs with disease status, and machine learning. In a later analysis, previously published TCR beta repertoires from 666 donors were re-analyzed and high-resolution HLA genotyping was added so that TCR occurrence patterns could be studied. The later analysis used no new phenotypic data to find candidate immune exposures, relying instead on TCR beta sequences and their occurrence across donors. To decide whether each TCR beta V gene segment behaved as functional or pseudogenic, an earlier analysis of 587 of the donors relied on high-throughput TCR beta sequencing. Donor age, sex, ethnicity and CMV serostatus were compiled alongside the repertoire data. In a later genetic analysis, genome-wide SNP genotypes for about three fifths of the 666 donors were used, and that subset was treated as a discovery cohort. Every repertoire in the discovery cohort had been generated on one and the same sequencing platform. HLA typing included class I and class II loci at four-digit resolution. The number of typed donors differed by locus: about 620-630 for A, B, C, DRB1 and DQB1; 522 for DQA1; some 610 for DPA1; and 400 to 480 for DPB1. About 5 DR-DQ haplotypes were handled as single units for association and clustering, since linkage in the cohort was strong. Among 300 to 500 genotyped donors of the cohort, an average of around 240,000 unique TCR beta nucleotide sequences was sequenced per donor, of which 15% to 20% were non-productive. Points the paper makes about the study in general: The classifier was reported to diagnose cytomegalovirus status with high specificity and sensitivity in both the original and validation cohorts. In a later analysis, the rate of TCR association differed among HLA loci, with DRB1 alleles having the most associated TCRs and HLA-C alleles having the fewest. The 87-base-pair reads could not distinguish some IMGT-functional V segments, including TRBV6-2 and TRBV6-3, so those segments were excluded. An earlier analysis of several hundred of the donors showed that most TCR beta V segments appeared in productive rearrangements either about 87% or about 30% of the time, which broadly matched IMGT annotations. A cluster of highly shared sequence variants was judged likely to represent a technical artifact of the sequencing pipeline. V-gene and J-gene trimming of TCR beta chains was associated with a missense DCLRE1C variant in a later genetic analysis, and the association was replicated in an independent cohort. Strong co-occurrence of HLA alleles, especially DR and DQ, made assigning TCR associations to individual alleles difficult. The study gave a list of around 170 TCR beta chains associated with cytomegalovirus. CMV serostatus was the only immune exposure information available for the cohort. A later analysis found that HLA-associated TCR beta chains were more clonally expanded and had lower generation probabilities than equally common non-associated chains. According to a later analysis, parvovirus B19, influenza, CMV and Epstein-Barr virus appeared linked to several top co-occurrence clusters. HLA typing was unavailable for some donors at each locus, so association tests used only the typed subset. A further reported finding was that TCR beta sequences accurately predicted the HLA-A and HLA-B alleles for most subjects in the first cohort. In vitro tests confirmed that a few of the cytomegalovirus-associated TCR beta chains recognize cytomegalovirus antigens. Most TCR sequences were seen in very few donors, while some public TCRs were found in many individuals. According to a later genetic analysis, donors in an Asian-associated ancestry cluster had fewer N-insertions in productive TCRs than the approximately 700-donor mean. Presence/absence analyses assumed roughly uniform sequencing depth across donors, an assumption that may not hold. Linkage disequilibrium might explain the correlated functional status among segregating V segments, but an unknown experimental factor could not be excluded. In a later analysis, 15,000 to 20,000 TCR beta sequences were associated with specific HLA alleles at a false discovery rate of 0.05. It was suggested by the authors that the approach could potentially be generalized to other disease states and immunological phenotypes. Because counts were too low, about 18 rarely observed V segments, including chromosome 9 orphons, were left out of the earlier analysis of 587 of the donors. This cohort had only TCR beta chains sequenced, and the lack of alpha or paired-chain data limited which features could be detected. According to a later analysis, most CMV-associated TCR beta chains appeared to be HLA-restricted, and the HLA associations seemed to be driven largely by CMV exposure.

The library was built by means of the immunoSEQ multiplex PCR assay. For the multiplex PCR, a mixture combining 60 forward primers for TCR Vbeta segments and 13 reverse primers for TCR Jbeta segments was used. Amplification of the CDR3 region of rearranged TCR beta genes was performed with a multiplex PCR assay on genomic DNA. The Illumina HiSeq System was used to sequence the amplified TCR beta libraries as 87-base-pair reads. As for the original processing: A later analysis counted about 80 million unique TCR beta chains across the 690 or so repertoires, and some 11 million of these chains were shared by at least two donors. Raw reads were error-corrected and collapsed into unique sequences by a nearest-neighbor algorithm in which closely related sequences were merged to remove PCR and sequencing errors. CDR3 sequences were aligned to IMGT reference sequences to assign V, D and J gene segments. For a sequence to be retained, a match of at least six nucleotides to both a V gene segment and a J gene segment was required. Rearrangements were classified as productive when the CDR3 lacked stop codons and remained in frame with V and J, and all other rearrangements were classified as non-productive. Following IMGT convention, CDR3 was defined as the stretch from the second conserved V-encoded cysteine up to the conserved J-encoded phenylalanine. The earlier analysis of about 560 of the donors excluded any sequence lacking an unambiguous match to a single V gene segment. In an earlier analysis of approximately 550 of the donors, V segments were called functional above 56.7% productive rearrangements and were called segregating when the between-donor standard deviation exceeded 5%. To diagnose cytomegalovirus status from the catalog of TCR beta chain sequences, a statistical classification framework was built. In a later analysis, TCR nucleotide sequences were compared against IMGT/GENE-DB human TR gene sequences so that V and J genes could be assigned. A later analysis assigned CDR3 sequences and most-parsimonious VDJ recombination scenarios with the TCRdist pipeline. In a later analysis, each TCR beta chain was defined by its CDR3 amino acid sequence together with its V-gene family, and reads lacking a unique V-gene family were excluded. To address suspected cross-contamination and a sequencing artifact, a later analysis removed 592 highly shared, low-generation-probability nucleotide sequences. In a later analysis, a clonal expansion index for each public chain was calculated from normalized within-repertoire ranks of inferred template counts. A later analysis computed generation probabilities with a VDJ recombination model fitted to out-of-frame rearrangements, and checked the results against IGoR. A later analysis scored TCR-TCR, TCR-HLA and TCR-CMV co-occurrence with hypergeometric tests, applying a repertoire-size bias correction to TCR pairs. False discovery rates were estimated in a later analysis by permuting HLA or CMV assignments 20 times. In a later analysis, co-occurring TCRs were grouped with DBSCAN, and TCRdist sequence similarity was added when clustering was performed within HLA-allele-positive subsets. Repertoires with fewer than 30,000 or more than 120,000 public chains were left out of co-occurrence clustering, as were about 5 repertoires with anomalous nucleotide sharing. TCRdb stores this immuneACCESS table with in-frame sequences only. Part of the clones is absent; in the studies checked, under half of the shortfall reflects unresolved V genes, and no reason is known for the rest. V, J and clone size derive from that table, while D and trimming were established from the DNA sequence. The sample table holds about 200,000 clones, of which roughly 85% were seen once. The leading ten clones occupy 1.5% to 2% of the sample.

As to this clone: Its antigen is not yet known. Qualities for individual bases were not recorded, and no much larger clone is one base off.

The cohort comprised some 730 healthy bone marrow donors. At the time of sampling, all cohort members were nominally healthy, though unrecorded immune exposures were likely present. The donor was CMV seronegative and belonged to the group of 352 seronegative cohort members. Every donor gave a peripheral blood sample, and the peripheral blood mononuclear cells from that sample were used for TCR beta sequencing. Genomic DNA was extracted from the blood cell samples with the Qiagen DNeasy Blood Extraction Kit. V and J are trimmed by 8 bases and 4 bases, and the gene matches miss 10 bases of the junction. From a lookup of the germline V gene (reference sequence), CDR1 and CDR2 are MNHEY and SMNVEV. The cysteine opens and the phenylalanine closes a CDR3 of 15 amino acids. Only the CDR3 part of the read is kept: 45 bases, read in frame from the first base.

Here the chain combines TRBV27 and TRBJ2-1; TRBD1 agrees with 8 junctional bases. This TCR derives from a man aged 18 to 35 in good health and CMV-seronegative. Material: PBMCs. The nucleotides read TGTGCCAGCGGCCTCCCGACAGGGGAGTACAATGAGCAGTTCTTC. Its translation reads: CASGLPTGEYNEQFF.